This T cell receptor (beta chain) originates from a study of blood T cell repertoires in COVID-19. Study in general: Acute and convalescent COVID-19 specimens originated in the United States, Italy and Spain. PBMCs, B-cell-depleted T cells, or T cells provided the cDNA or gDNA that made up the material.

Germline CDR1 is SGHNT and CDR2 is YENEEA. CDR3 length: 14 amino acids. V lost 5 bases to trimming and J lost 1 base; unmatched junction nucleotides: 3. Original processing notes: By means of reference gene primer amplification, nucleated cell counts were estimated. Clones were sequenced by immunoSEQ multiplex PCR, and TCRdb holds only the in-frame ones, with some missing. V, J and clone size are taken as reported in that table, and D and trimming were inferred from the DNA itself. The sample lists 200,000 to 250,000 clones, approximately 84% occurring once. Sequencing was carried out using peripheral blood. The clonotype comes from a man aged 50-60 years with acute or convalescent COVID-19. The V gene is TRBV11-3, the J gene TRBJ1-1; 8 bases map to TRBD1. The CDR3 DNA reads TGTGCCAGCAGCGCAGGGACAGGGAACACTGAAGCTTTCTTT. Translated: CASSAGTGNTEAFF.